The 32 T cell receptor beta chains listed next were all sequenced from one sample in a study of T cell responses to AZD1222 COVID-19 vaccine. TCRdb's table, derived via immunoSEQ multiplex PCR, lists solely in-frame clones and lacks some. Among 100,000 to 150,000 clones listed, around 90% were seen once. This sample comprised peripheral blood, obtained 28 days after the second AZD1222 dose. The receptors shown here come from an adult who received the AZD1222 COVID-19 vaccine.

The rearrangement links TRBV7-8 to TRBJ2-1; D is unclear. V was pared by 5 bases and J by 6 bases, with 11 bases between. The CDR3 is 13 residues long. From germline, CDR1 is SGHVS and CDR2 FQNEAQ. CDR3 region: CASSTRLGNEQFF. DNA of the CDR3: TGTGCCAGCAGCACAAGATTGGGCAATGAGCAGTTCTTC.

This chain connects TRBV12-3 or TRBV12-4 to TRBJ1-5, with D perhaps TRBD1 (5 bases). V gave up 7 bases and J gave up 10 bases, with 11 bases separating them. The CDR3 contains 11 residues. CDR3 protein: CASTPGGPQHF. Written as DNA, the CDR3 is TGTGCCAGCACCCCTGGGGGACCCCAGCATTTT.

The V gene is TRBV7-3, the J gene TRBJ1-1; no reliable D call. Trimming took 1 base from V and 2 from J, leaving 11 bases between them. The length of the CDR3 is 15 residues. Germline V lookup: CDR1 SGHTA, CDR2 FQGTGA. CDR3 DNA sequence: TGTGCCAGCAGCTTAATGGGCACGGAAAACACTGAAGCTTTCTTT. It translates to CASSLMGTENTEAFF.

CDR3 residues: CAWSRGELYEQYF. Here the CDR3 DNA reads TGTGCCTGGAGTAGGGGGGAGTTGTACGAGCAGTACTTC. This sequence joins TRBV30 and TRBJ2-7; D might be TRBD1 or TRBD2, each matching 6 bases. This CDR3 is built from 13 residues. The germline V gene encodes CDR1 GTSNPN and CDR2 SVGIG (reference sequence). V was shortened by 2 bases and J by 4 bases, with 12 bases between the two germline ends. The full variable domain, in which reference TRBV30 and TRBJ2-7 provide the parts outside the CDR3, is SQTIHQWPATLVQPVGSPLSLECTVEGTSNPNLYWYRQAAGRGLQLLFYSVGIGQISSEVPQNLSASRPQDRQFILSSKKLLLSDSGFYLCAWSRGELYEQYFGPGTRLTVT.

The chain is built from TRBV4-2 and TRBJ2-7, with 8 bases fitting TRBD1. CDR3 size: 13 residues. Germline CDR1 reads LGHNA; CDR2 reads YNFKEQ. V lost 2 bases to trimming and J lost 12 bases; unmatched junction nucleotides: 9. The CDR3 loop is CASSQTPGQDGYF. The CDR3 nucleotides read TGTGCCAGCAGCCAAACCCCGGGACAGGACGGGTACTTC.

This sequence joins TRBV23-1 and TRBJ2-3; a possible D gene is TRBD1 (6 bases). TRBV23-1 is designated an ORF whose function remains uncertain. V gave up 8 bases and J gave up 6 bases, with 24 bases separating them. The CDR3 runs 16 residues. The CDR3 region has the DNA TGCGCCAGCTATCAGGGGCGACTCCTTTCCCCGGATACGCAGTATTTT. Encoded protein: CASYQGRLLSPDTQYF.

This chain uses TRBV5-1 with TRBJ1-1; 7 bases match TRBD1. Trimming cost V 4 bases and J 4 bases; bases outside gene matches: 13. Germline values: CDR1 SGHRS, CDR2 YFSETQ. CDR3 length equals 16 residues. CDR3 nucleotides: TGCGCCAGCAGCCCCGTGGTAGGGGGCGTCGGCACTGAAGCTTTCTTT. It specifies CASSPVVGGVGTEAFF.

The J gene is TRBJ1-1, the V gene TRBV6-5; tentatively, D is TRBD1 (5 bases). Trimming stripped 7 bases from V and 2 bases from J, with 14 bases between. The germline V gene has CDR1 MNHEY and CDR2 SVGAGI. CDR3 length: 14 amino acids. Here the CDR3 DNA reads TGTGCCAGCAAACGCGACAGAGCCAACACTGAAGCTTTCTTT. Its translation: CASKRDRANTEAFF.

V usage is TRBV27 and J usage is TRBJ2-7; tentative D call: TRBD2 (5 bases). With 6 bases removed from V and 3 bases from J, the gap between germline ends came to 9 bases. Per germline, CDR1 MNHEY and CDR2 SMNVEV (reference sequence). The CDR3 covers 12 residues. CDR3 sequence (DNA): TGTGCCAGCAGGACCGAGGGCTACGAGCAGTACTTC. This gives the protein CASRTEGYEQYF.

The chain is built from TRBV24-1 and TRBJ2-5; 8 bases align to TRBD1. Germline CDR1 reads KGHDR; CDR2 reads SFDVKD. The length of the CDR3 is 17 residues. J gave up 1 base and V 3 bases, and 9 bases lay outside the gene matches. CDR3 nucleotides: TGTGCCACCAGTGATAGGACAGGGTCGGACGGCCAAGAGACCCAGTACTTC. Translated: CATSDRTGSDGQETQYF.

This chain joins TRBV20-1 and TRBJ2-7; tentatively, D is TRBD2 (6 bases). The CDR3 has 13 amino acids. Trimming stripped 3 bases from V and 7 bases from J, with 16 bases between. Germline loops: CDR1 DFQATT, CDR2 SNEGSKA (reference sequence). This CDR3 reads CSASRSPGGEQYF. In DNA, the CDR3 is TGCAGTGCTAGTAGAAGCCCTGGGGGGGAGCAGTACTTC.

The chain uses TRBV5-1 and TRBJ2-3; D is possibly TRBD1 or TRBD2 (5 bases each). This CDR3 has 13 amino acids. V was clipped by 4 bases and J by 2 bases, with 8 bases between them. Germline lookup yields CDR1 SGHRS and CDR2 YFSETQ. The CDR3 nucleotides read TGCGCCAGCAGCCGGGACCACACAGATACGCAGTATTTT. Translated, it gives CASSRDHTDTQYF. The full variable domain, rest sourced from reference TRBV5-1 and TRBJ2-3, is KAGVTQTPRYLIKTRGQQVTLSCSPISGHRSVSWYQQTPGQGLQFLFEYFSETQRNKGNFPGRFSGRQFSNSRSEMNVSTLELGDSALYLCASSRDHTDTQYFGPGTRLTVL.

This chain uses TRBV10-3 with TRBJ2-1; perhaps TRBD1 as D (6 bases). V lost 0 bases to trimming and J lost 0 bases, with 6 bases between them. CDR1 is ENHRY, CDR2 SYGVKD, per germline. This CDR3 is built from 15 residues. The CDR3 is CAISESGGSYNEQFF. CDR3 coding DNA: TGTGCCATCAGTGAGTCAGGGGGCTCCTACAATGAGCAGTTCTTC.

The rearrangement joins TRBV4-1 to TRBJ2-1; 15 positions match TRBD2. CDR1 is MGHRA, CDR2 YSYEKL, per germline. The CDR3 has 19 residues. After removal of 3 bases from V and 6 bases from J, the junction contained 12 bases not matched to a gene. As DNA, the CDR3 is TGCGCCAGCAGCCACCCCTTAGCGGGACTAGCGGGAGGTAGCAATGAGCAGTTCTTC. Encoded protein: CASSHPLAGLAGGSNEQFF.

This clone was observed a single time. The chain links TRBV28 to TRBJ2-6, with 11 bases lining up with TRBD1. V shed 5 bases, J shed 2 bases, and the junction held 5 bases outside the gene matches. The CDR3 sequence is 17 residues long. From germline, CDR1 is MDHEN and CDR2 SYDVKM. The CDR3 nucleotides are TGTGCCAGCAGTCCCGGACAGGGGGCGCCTGGGGCCAACGTCCTGACTTTC. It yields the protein CASSPGQGAPGANVLTF.

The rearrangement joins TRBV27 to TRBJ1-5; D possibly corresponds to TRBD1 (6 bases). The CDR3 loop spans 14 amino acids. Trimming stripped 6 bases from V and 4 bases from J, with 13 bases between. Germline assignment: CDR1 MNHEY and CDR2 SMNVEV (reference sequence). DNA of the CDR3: TGTGCCAGCAGCTTTACAGGGAGGAATCAGCCCCAGCATTTT. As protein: CASSFTGRNQPQHF.

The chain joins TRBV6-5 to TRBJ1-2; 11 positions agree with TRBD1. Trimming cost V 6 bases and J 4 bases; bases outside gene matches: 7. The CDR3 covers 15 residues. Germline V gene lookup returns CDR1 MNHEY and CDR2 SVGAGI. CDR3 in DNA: TGTGCCAGCAGACCGGGACAGGGGGTTAGCTATGGCTACACCTTC. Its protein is CASRPGQGVSYGYTF.

CDR3 sequence (DNA): TGTGCCAGCAGCCAAGTAGGAGCATCATATGAGCAGTTCTTC. Translating gives CASSQVGASYEQFF. The chain combines TRBV4-2 with TRBJ2-1; no reliable D call. V was pared by 1 base and J by 8 bases, with 12 bases between. This CDR3 is built from 14 residues. Germline V lookup: CDR1 LGHNA, CDR2 YNFKEQ.

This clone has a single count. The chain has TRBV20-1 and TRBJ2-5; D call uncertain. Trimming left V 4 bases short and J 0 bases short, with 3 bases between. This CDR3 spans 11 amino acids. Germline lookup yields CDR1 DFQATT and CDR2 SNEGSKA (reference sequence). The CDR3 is CSATDQETQYF. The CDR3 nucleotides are TGCAGTGCTACAGACCAAGAGACCCAGTACTTC.

CDR3 protein: CASSSFGSPDTQYF. CDR3 sequence (DNA): TGCGCCAGCAGCTCGTTTGGTTCTCCAGATACGCAGTATTTT. The V and J genes are TRBV5-1 and TRBJ2-3; D gene ambiguous. Germline CDR1 is SGHRS and CDR2 is YFSETQ. Trimming cost V 3 bases and J 4 bases, with 12 bases left between them. This CDR3 region has 14 residues.

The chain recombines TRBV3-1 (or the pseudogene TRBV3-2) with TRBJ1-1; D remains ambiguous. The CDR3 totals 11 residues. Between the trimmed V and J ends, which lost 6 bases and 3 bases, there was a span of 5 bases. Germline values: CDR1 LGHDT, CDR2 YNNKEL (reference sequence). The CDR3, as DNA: TGTGCCAGCAGTCTGGACACTGAAGCTTTCTTT. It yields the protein CASSLDTEAFF.

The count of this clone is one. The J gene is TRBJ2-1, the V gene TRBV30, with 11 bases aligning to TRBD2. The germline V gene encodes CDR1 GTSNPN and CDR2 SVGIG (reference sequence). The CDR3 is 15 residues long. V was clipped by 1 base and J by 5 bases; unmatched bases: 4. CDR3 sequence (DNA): TGTGCCTGGAGTGATAGCGGGAGGGCCCACAATGAGCAGTTCTTC. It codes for CAWSDSGRAHNEQFF. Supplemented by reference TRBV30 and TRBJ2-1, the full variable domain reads SQTIHQWPATLVQPVGSPLSLECTVEGTSNPNLYWYRQAAGRGLQLLFYSVGIGQISSEVPQNLSASRPQDRQFILSSKKLLLSDSGFYLCAWSDSGRAHNEQFFGPGTRLTVL.

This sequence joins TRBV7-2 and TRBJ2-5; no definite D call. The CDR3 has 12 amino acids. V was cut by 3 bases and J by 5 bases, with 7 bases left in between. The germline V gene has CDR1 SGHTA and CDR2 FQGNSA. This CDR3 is CASSFPRETQYF. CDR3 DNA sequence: TGTGCCAGCAGCTTCCCCCGGGAGACCCAGTACTTC.

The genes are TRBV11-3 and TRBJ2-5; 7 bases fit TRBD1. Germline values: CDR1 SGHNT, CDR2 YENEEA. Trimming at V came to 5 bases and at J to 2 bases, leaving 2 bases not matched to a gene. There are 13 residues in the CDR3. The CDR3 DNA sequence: TGTGCCAGCAGCAAGACAGGGCAAGAGACCCAGTACTTC. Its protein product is CASSKTGQETQYF.

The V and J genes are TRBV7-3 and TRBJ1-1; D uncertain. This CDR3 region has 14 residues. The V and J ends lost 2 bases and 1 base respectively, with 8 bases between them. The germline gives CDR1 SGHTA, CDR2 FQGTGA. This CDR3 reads CASSLAGRNTEAFF. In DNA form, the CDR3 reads TGTGCCAGCAGCTTAGCAGGAAGGAACACTGAAGCTTTCTTT.

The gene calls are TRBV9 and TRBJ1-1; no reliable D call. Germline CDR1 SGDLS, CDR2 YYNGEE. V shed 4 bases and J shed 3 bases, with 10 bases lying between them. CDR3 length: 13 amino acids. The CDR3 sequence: CASSFKGDTEAFF. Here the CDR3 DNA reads TGTGCCAGCAGCTTTAAGGGCGACACTGAAGCTTTCTTT. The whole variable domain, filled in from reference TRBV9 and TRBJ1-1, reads DSGVTQTPKHLITATGQRVTLRCSPRSGDLSVYWYQQSLDQGLQFLIQYYNGEERAKGNILERFSAQQFPDLHSELNLSSLELGDSALYFCASSFKGDTEAFFGQGTRLTVV.

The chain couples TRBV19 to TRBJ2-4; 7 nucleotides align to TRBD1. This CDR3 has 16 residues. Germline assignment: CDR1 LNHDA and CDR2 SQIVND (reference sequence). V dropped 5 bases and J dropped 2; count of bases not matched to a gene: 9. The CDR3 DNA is TGTGCCAGTAGTGCCCCGACAGGGTTAACCAAAAACATTCAGTACTTC. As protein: CASSAPTGLTKNIQYF.

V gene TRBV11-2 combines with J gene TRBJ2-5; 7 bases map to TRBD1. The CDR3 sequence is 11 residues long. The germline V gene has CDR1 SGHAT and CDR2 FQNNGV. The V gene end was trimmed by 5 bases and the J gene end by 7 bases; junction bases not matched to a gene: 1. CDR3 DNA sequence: TGTGCCAGCAGCCAGGGGGTGACCCAGTACTTC. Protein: CASSQGVTQYF.

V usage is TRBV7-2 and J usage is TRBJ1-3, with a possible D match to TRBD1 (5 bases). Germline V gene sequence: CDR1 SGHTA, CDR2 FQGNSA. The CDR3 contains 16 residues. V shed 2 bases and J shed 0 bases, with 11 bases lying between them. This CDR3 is CASSLFGTPSGNTIYF. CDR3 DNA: TGTGCCAGCAGCTTATTCGGGACCCCCTCTGGAAACACCATATATTTT.

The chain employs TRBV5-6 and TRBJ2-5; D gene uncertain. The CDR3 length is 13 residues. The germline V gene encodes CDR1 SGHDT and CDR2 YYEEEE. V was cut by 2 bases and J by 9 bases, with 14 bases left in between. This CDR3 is CASSLGRPTAQYF. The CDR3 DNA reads TGTGCCAGCAGCTTAGGACGGCCAACGGCCCAGTACTTC.

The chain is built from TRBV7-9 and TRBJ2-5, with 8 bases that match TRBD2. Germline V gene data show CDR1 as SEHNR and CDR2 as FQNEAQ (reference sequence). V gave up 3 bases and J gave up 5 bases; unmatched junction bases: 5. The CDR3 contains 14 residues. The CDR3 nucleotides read TGTGCCAGCAGCTTCGGGACTAGGGGCGAGACCCAGTACTTC. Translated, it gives CASSFGTRGETQYF.

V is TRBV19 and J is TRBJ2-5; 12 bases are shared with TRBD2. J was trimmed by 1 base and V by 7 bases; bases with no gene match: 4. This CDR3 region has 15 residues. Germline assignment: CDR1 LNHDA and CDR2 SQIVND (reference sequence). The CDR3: CASTRTSGVQETQYF. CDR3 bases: TGTGCCAGTACCAGGACTAGCGGGGTCCAAGAGACCCAGTACTTC.